This T cell receptor (beta chain) was found in a study of blood T cell repertoires in COVID-19. As for the study in general: Acute and convalescent COVID-19 samples came from the United States, Italy and Spain. PBMCs, B-cell-depleted T cells, or T cells provided the cDNA or gDNA that made up the material.

Only one count was recorded for this clone. As processed by the authors: Amplification from reference gene primers served as the basis for estimated nucleated cell counts. The table came from immunoSEQ multiplex PCR; TCRdb's copy has only in-frame clones and leaves some out. V and J calls and clone size come straight from that table; D and trimming were deduced from the DNA. Of roughly 140,000 clones in the sample, approximately 85% were seen once. V was shortened by 5 bases and J by 4 bases, with 17 bases between the two germline ends. Germline CDR1 MDHEN, CDR2 SYDVKM. This CDR3 spans 16 amino acids.

The V and J genes are TRBV28 and TRBJ1-4; TRBD1 might be the D (6 bases). The source material was peripheral blood. This receptor was obtained from a man between 65 and 85 years old with acute or convalescent COVID-19. CDR3 sequence reads: CASSVAGAGLNEKLFF. CDR3 in DNA: TGTGCCAGCAGTGTGGCAGGGGCCGGACTTAATGAAAAACTGTTTTTT.